The rows below give T cell receptor beta chains drawn from one sample of a study of CD8+ T cells in alopecia areata. Only in-frame clones appear in the TCRdb table, and some are missing; sequencing was by immunoSEQ multiplex PCR. The table lists 200,000 to 250,000 clones, roughly 56% of them singletons, with 1.5% to 2% in the top ten. The sequences come from CD4+ T cells sorted from blood, collected at week 4, from a patient treated with tofacitinib. The receptors shown here come from a human donor with alopecia areata. CDR3s include the opening cysteine and the closing phenylalanine or tryptophan. Fields, in order: J gene, D gene, clone size, V gene, CDR3 protein, CDR3 DNA. The D gene is left open where the match is weak. Part of the rows lack a size; the others show once, few, many or a class for expanded clones.

j_gene: TRBJ1-2; d_gene: .; abundance: few; v_gene: TRBV11-2; CDR3aa: CASSSIDRNYGYTF; CDR3nt: TGTGCCAGCAGCTCAATCGACCGAAACTATGGCTACACCTTC
j_gene: TRBJ2-1; d_gene: TRBD2; abundance: .; v_gene: TRBV6-1; CDR3aa: CASSSSGGVYNEQFF; CDR3nt: TGTGCCAGCAGTTCCAGCGGGGGGGTATACAATGAGCAGTTCTTC
j_gene: TRBJ2-7; d_gene: .; abundance: .; v_gene: TRBV2; CDR3aa: CASSEQGASYEQYF; CDR3nt: TGTGCCAGCAGTGAGCAGGGCGCCTCCTACGAGCAGTACTTC
j_gene: TRBJ2-7; d_gene: .; abundance: .; v_gene: TRBV19; CDR3aa: CASRGQTTYEQYF; CDR3nt: TGTGCCAGTAGGGGACAAACCACCTACGAGCAGTACTTC
j_gene: TRBJ2-6; d_gene: TRBD1; abundance: .; v_gene: TRBV9; CDR3aa: CASGRDRTSGANVLTF; CDR3nt: TGTGCCAGCGGACGGGACAGAACTTCTGGGGCCAACGTCCTGACTTTC
j_gene: TRBJ2-3; d_gene: .; abundance: few; v_gene: TRBV4-1; CDR3aa: CASSQDGGGTDTQYF; CDR3nt: TGCGCCAGCAGCCAAGATGGAGGGGGCACAGATACGCAGTATTTT
j_gene: TRBJ1-1; d_gene: TRBD1; abundance: few; v_gene: TRBV29-1; CDR3aa: CRVGQADEAFF; CDR3nt: TGCAGGGTGGGACAGGCTGATGAAGCTTTCTTT
j_gene: TRBJ2-2; d_gene: TRBD1; abundance: .; v_gene: TRBV27; CDR3aa: CASSSYWGQGNTGELFF; CDR3nt: TGTGCCAGCAGTTCCTACTGGGGACAGGGAAACACCGGGGAGCTGTTTTTT
j_gene: TRBJ1-4; d_gene: .; abundance: once; v_gene: TRBV11-2; CDR3aa: CASSLGILQTEGKLFF; CDR3nt: TGTGCCAGCAGCTTAGGGATACTACAGACTGAGGGAAAACTGTTTTTT
j_gene: TRBJ2-3; d_gene: TRBD2; abundance: .; v_gene: TRBV7-8; CDR3aa: CASSFKLAGAGDTQYF; CDR3nt: TGTGCCAGCAGCTTTAAGCTAGCGGGTGCGGGTGATACGCAGTATTTT
j_gene: TRBJ1-2; d_gene: .; abundance: .; v_gene: TRBV6-1; CDR3aa: CATSQTGFYGYTF; CDR3nt: TGTGCCACATCCCAGACAGGTTTCTATGGCTACACCTTC
j_gene: TRBJ1-1; d_gene: .; abundance: .; v_gene: TRBV29-1; CDR3aa: CSAGRAGVNTEAFF; CDR3nt: TGCAGCGCCGGGAGGGCAGGGGTTAACACTGAAGCTTTCTTT
j_gene: TRBJ1-1; d_gene: .; abundance: .; v_gene: TRBV5-1; CDR3aa: CASSLVDRGNTEAFF; CDR3nt: TGCGCCAGCAGCTTGGTAGATAGGGGGAACACTGAAGCTTTCTTT
j_gene: TRBJ2-7; d_gene: TRBD1; abundance: once; v_gene: TRBV2; CDR3aa: CASSFRGSSYEQYF; CDR3nt: TGTGCCAGCAGCTTCAGGGGGTCATCCTACGAGCAGTACTTC
j_gene: TRBJ1-6; d_gene: .; abundance: once; v_gene: TRBV4-3; CDR3aa: CASSQDREGRSPLHF; CDR3nt: TGCGCCAGCAGCCAAGACCGTGAGGGCCGTTCACCCCTCCACTTT
j_gene: TRBJ2-3; d_gene: TRBD2; abundance: few; v_gene: TRBV25-1; CDR3aa: CASSDGLAGTDTQYF; CDR3nt: TGTGCCAGCAGTGACGGACTAGCGGGGACAGATACGCAGTATTTT
j_gene: TRBJ2-1; d_gene: TRBD1; abundance: .; v_gene: TRBV7-2; CDR3aa: CASSFSQGLYNEQFF; CDR3nt: TGTGCCAGCAGCTTTTCACAGGGGTTATACAATGAGCAGTTCTTC
j_gene: TRBJ2-2; d_gene: .; abundance: .; v_gene: TRBV9; CDR3aa: CASSVLSGANTGELFF; CDR3nt: TGTGCCAGCAGCGTACTATCGGGGGCGAACACCGGGGAGCTGTTTTTT
j_gene: TRBJ2-1; d_gene: TRBD1; abundance: .; v_gene: TRBV4-3; CDR3aa: CASSQRQGDEQFF; CDR3nt: TGCGCCAGCAGCCAAAGACAGGGGGATGAGCAGTTCTTC
j_gene: TRBJ2-5; d_gene: .; abundance: .; v_gene: TRBV25-1; CDR3aa: CASSESPIGPQYF; CDR3nt: TGTGCCAGCAGTGAATCCCCCATCGGGCCCCAGTACTTC
j_gene: TRBJ2-1; d_gene: TRBD1; abundance: few; v_gene: TRBV7-2; CDR3aa: CASSPSGQGMNEQFF; CDR3nt: TGTGCCAGCAGCCCCTCGGGACAGGGGATGAATGAGCAGTTCTTC
j_gene: TRBJ2-2; d_gene: .; abundance: .; v_gene: TRBV2; CDR3aa: CASSERGTGELFF; CDR3nt: TGTGCCAGCAGTGAGCGGGGCACCGGGGAGCTGTTTTTT
j_gene: TRBJ1-1; d_gene: .; abundance: .; v_gene: TRBV5-6; CDR3aa: CASSLRSRTEAFF; CDR3nt: TGTGCCAGCAGCCTACGATCGAGGACTGAAGCTTTCTTT
j_gene: TRBJ1-1; d_gene: .; abundance: .; v_gene: TRBV29-1; CDR3aa: CSVAGRAGVTEAFF; CDR3nt: TGCAGCGTTGCCGGCAGGGCGGGGGTCACTGAAGCTTTCTTT
j_gene: TRBJ2-5; d_gene: TRBD2; abundance: .; v_gene: TRBV7-2; CDR3aa: CASSLEAGVGETQYF; CDR3nt: TGTGCCAGCAGCTTGGAAGCGGGGGTGGGAGAGACCCAGTACTTC
j_gene: TRBJ2-5; d_gene: TRBD1; abundance: .; v_gene: TRBV29-1; CDR3aa: CSVDPTGLRETQYF; CDR3nt: TGCAGCGTTGACCCGACAGGGCTGAGAGAGACCCAGTACTTC
j_gene: TRBJ2-7; d_gene: .; abundance: few; v_gene: TRBV5-1; CDR3aa: CASSLNSYEQYF; CDR3nt: TGCGCCAGCAGCTTGAACAGCTACGAGCAGTACTTC
j_gene: TRBJ2-1; d_gene: TRBD2; abundance: few; v_gene: TRBV11-3; CDR3aa: CASSFSGASYNEQFF; CDR3nt: TGTGCCAGCAGCTTTAGCGGGGCGTCCTACAATGAGCAGTTCTTC
j_gene: TRBJ2-2; d_gene: .; abundance: .; v_gene: TRBV5-1; CDR3aa: CASSLERPTGELFF; CDR3nt: TGCGCCAGCAGCTTGGAAAGGCCCACCGGGGAGCTGTTTTTT
j_gene: TRBJ1-3; d_gene: .; abundance: .; v_gene: TRBV20-1; CDR3aa: CSGLLGNTIYF; CDR3nt: TGCAGTGGTTTACTGGGAAACACCATATATTTT
j_gene: TRBJ2-2; d_gene: TRBD1; abundance: .; v_gene: TRBV9; CDR3aa: CASSVARGLAGELFF; CDR3nt: TGTGCCAGCAGCGTAGCCAGGGGGTTGGCCGGGGAGCTGTTTTTT
j_gene: TRBJ2-3; d_gene: .; abundance: .; v_gene: TRBV25-1; CDR3aa: CASRDTSTDTQYF; CDR3nt: TGTGCCAGCCGGGACACCTCCACAGATACGCAGTATTTT
j_gene: TRBJ2-3; d_gene: .; abundance: few; v_gene: TRBV30; CDR3aa: CAWNRGTDTQYF; CDR3nt: TGTGCCTGGAACAGGGGCACAGATACGCAGTATTTT
j_gene: TRBJ2-1; d_gene: .; abundance: many; v_gene: TRBV5-1; CDR3aa: CASSGTQGSVGSYNEQFF; CDR3nt: TGCGCCAGCAGCGGGACACAGGGATCGGTAGGCTCCTACAATGAGCAGTTCTTC
j_gene: TRBJ1-5; d_gene: .; abundance: few; v_gene: TRBV7-3; CDR3aa: CASSFHPFSNQPQHF; CDR3nt: TGTGCCAGCAGCTTTCACCCTTTTAGCAATCAGCCCCAGCATTTT
j_gene: TRBJ2-7; d_gene: .; abundance: once; v_gene: TRBV6-6; CDR3aa: CASSRDGTYEQYF; CDR3nt: TGTGCCAGCAGCCGGGACGGGACCTACGAGCAGTACTTC
j_gene: TRBJ2-5; d_gene: .; abundance: .; v_gene: TRBV18; CDR3aa: CASSPRGGPQETQYF; CDR3nt: TGTGCCAGCTCACCACGGGGGGGGCCTCAAGAGACCCAGTACTTC
j_gene: TRBJ2-7; d_gene: TRBD1; abundance: .; v_gene: TRBV11-2; CDR3aa: CASSLGQGLSYEQYF; CDR3nt: TGTGCCAGCAGCCTAGGACAGGGTTTGTCCTACGAGCAGTACTTC
j_gene: TRBJ1-6; d_gene: .; abundance: .; v_gene: TRBV7-6; CDR3aa: CASSLTGRDASPLHF; CDR3nt: TGTGCCAGCAGCTTGACCGGGAGGGACGCCTCCCCCCTCCACTTT
j_gene: TRBJ1-2; d_gene: .; abundance: .; v_gene: TRBV4-2; CDR3aa: CASSREEGDYGYTF; CDR3nt: TGTGCCAGCAGCCGGGAGGAAGGGGACTATGGCTACACCTTC
j_gene: TRBJ2-2; d_gene: TRBD2; abundance: .; v_gene: TRBV2; CDR3aa: CASSEVLAGTGELFF; CDR3nt: TGTGCCAGCAGTGAAGTGTTAGCGGGGACCGGGGAGCTGTTTTTT
j_gene: TRBJ2-7; d_gene: .; abundance: .; v_gene: TRBV27; CDR3aa: CASSLQARAPGEQYF; CDR3nt: TGTGCCAGCAGTTTACAGGCAAGGGCGCCTGGCGAGCAGTACTTC
j_gene: TRBJ2-2; d_gene: .; abundance: few; v_gene: TRBV29-1; CDR3aa: CSAWPTGELFF; CDR3nt: TGCAGCGCCTGGCCCACCGGGGAGCTGTTTTTT
j_gene: TRBJ2-3; d_gene: TRBD2; abundance: few; v_gene: TRBV7-2; CDR3aa: CASSLLAISTDTQYF; CDR3nt: TGTGCCAGCAGTTTACTAGCGATAAGCACAGATACGCAGTATTTT
j_gene: TRBJ2-1; d_gene: TRBD2; abundance: few; v_gene: TRBV29-1; CDR3aa: CSVRVGTSGGASHNEQFF; CDR3nt: TGCAGCGTTAGAGTCGGGACTAGCGGGGGGGCGTCGCACAATGAGCAGTTCTTC
j_gene: TRBJ1-1; d_gene: .; abundance: .; v_gene: TRBV9; CDR3aa: CASSAGTGDGEAFF; CDR3nt: TGTGCCAGCAGCGCTGGGACCGGCGATGGGGAAGCTTTCTTT
j_gene: TRBJ2-3; d_gene: .; abundance: .; v_gene: TRBV29-1; CDR3aa: CSVDPQEGVRKADTQYF; CDR3nt: TGCAGCGTTGACCCACAAGAAGGGGTGAGGAAGGCAGATACGCAGTATTTT
j_gene: TRBJ2-5; d_gene: .; abundance: few; v_gene: TRBV30; CDR3aa: CAWSGEETQYF; CDR3nt: TGTGCCTGGAGTGGAGAAGAGACCCAGTACTTC
j_gene: TRBJ1-2; d_gene: .; abundance: .; v_gene: TRBV11-2; CDR3aa: CASFGTGDGYTF; CDR3nt: TGTGCCAGCTTCGGGACTGGGGATGGCTACACCTTC
j_gene: TRBJ1-5; d_gene: .; abundance: .; v_gene: TRBV6-1; CDR3aa: CASSEADSSLGGSNQPQHF; CDR3nt: TGTGCCAGCAGTGAAGCTGACAGCAGCCTTGGGGGTAGCAATCAGCCCCAGCATTTT
j_gene: TRBJ1-1; d_gene: .; abundance: .; v_gene: TRBV5-1; CDR3aa: CASSLEQGKFNTEAFF; CDR3nt: TGCGCCAGCAGCTTGGAACAGGGCAAATTTAACACTGAAGCTTTCTTT
j_gene: TRBJ1-1; d_gene: .; abundance: .; v_gene: TRBV30; CDR3aa: CAWSEAARIGTEAFF; CDR3nt: TGTGCCTGGAGTGAAGCGGCCAGGATTGGGACTGAAGCTTTCTTT
j_gene: TRBJ1-2; d_gene: .; abundance: .; v_gene: TRBV29-1; CDR3aa: CSVDKGPMDYGYTF; CDR3nt: TGCAGCGTTGACAAGGGGCCTATGGACTATGGCTACACCTTC
j_gene: TRBJ1-2; d_gene: .; abundance: .; v_gene: TRBV29-1; CDR3aa: CSVVGRQTSFYTF; CDR3nt: TGCAGCGTTGTGGGCCGCCAGACTAGTTTCTACACCTTC
j_gene: TRBJ2-7; d_gene: .; abundance: .; v_gene: TRBV27; CDR3aa: CASSLVDSYEQYF; CDR3nt: TGTGCCAGCAGTTTAGTGGACAGCTACGAGCAGTACTTC
j_gene: TRBJ2-5; d_gene: TRBD1; abundance: .; v_gene: TRBV25-1; CDR3aa: CASSIQGARQETQYF; CDR3nt: TGTGCCAGCAGTATACAGGGGGCAAGGCAAGAGACCCAGTACTTC
j_gene: TRBJ1-4; d_gene: .; abundance: .; v_gene: TRBV30; CDR3aa: CAWSAGLDEKLFF; CDR3nt: TGTGCCTGGAGTGCGGGGCTGGATGAAAAACTGTTTTTT